Below are 3 T cell receptor beta chains sequenced from a single sample in a study of blood T cells in healthy people across ages. A second 7 to 11 cycle PCR used barcoded and J-beta primers. TCRdb itself ran the 5' RACE reads through MiXCR, one entry per CDR3 protein. The sample records some 900,000 distinct CDR3 sequences, about 48% being singletons. The material sequenced was blood. The receptors were gathered from a young man in good health.

The V and J genes are TRBV29-1 and TRBJ2-2, with TRBD1 as a possible D gene (6 bases). This CDR3 has 13 residues. V dropped 5 bases and J dropped 7 bases, with 14 bases sitting between them. The V gene's germline CDR1 is SQVTM and CDR2 ANQGSEA. This CDR3 is CSVLWTVGGELFF. CDR3 bases: TGCAGCGTTCTCTGGACAGTAGGCGGGGAGCTGTTTTTT.

This chain uses TRBV20-1 with TRBJ2-5; no reliable D call. This CDR3 contains 14 residues. Germline CDR1 and CDR2: DFQATT and SNEGSKA (reference sequence). The V and J ends lost 1 base and 2 bases respectively, with 11 bases between them. DNA of the CDR3: TGCAGTGCTAGAGTGCCGGGTCCACAAGAGACCCAGTACTTC. Translated, it gives CSARVPGPQETQYF.

V usage is TRBV13 and J usage is TRBJ2-5, with D unclear. The length of the CDR3 is 10 residues. CDR1 and CDR2 from the germline V gene are PRHDT and FYEKMQ (reference sequence). Trimming shortened V by 6 bases and J by 11 bases, and 10 bases separated the two germline ends. CDR3 amino acids: CASSAGQQYF. CDR3 sequence (DNA): TGTGCCAGCAGTGCCGGGCAGCAGTACTTC.